These 29 T cell receptor beta chains share one sample of origin, sequenced in a study of identical twins. TCRdb processed the 5' RACE reads anew with MiXCR; each CDR3 protein has one entry. The table shows 250,000 to 350,000 distinct CDR3 sequences, with about 8.1% occurring only once. These same data were also listed under a study on yellow fever vaccine responses in identical twins.

The specimen sequenced was memory (CD45RO+) T cells sorted from blood. These receptors came from a woman aged 18-30 years in good health.

This clonotype was seen only a few times. The J gene is TRBJ2-7, the V gene TRBV5-1, with 8 bases fitting TRBD2. CDR1 is SGHRS, CDR2 YFSETQ, per germline. Germline trimming cut 2 bases from V and 3 bases from J; bases unmatched to any gene: 7. The CDR3 contains 15 residues. The CDR3 DNA reads TGCGCCAGCAGCTTAGCCGGGACTAGTAGCTACGAGCAGTACTTC. Translating it yields CASSLAGTSSYEQYF.

This clonotype was counted between two and nine times. This rearrangement joins TRBV11-1 to TRBJ2-1, with D hard to call. The germline CDR1 and CDR2 sequences are SGHAT and FQDESV (reference sequence). V lost 5 bases to trimming and J lost 1 base, with 15 bases between them. The CDR3 sequence is 16 residues long. The CDR3 DNA is TGTGCCAGCAGCCCCGCCCGGCCCGAATCCTACAATGAGCAGTTCTTC. Amino acids: CASSPARPESYNEQFF.

This sequence joins TRBV10-1 and TRBJ2-3, with D possibly matching TRBD1 (6 bases). The V end lost 6 bases, the J end lost 2 bases, and 12 bases lay between the germline ends. Germline values: CDR1 WNHNN, CDR2 SYGVQD (reference sequence). The CDR3 length is 14 residues. CDR3 sequence reads: CASSPGVATDTQYF. For the CDR3, the DNA is TGCGCCAGCAGCCCAGGGGTGGCCACAGATACGCAGTATTTT.

This clonotype was counted a few times. The V gene is TRBV7-9, the J gene TRBJ1-1; unclear D gene. Looked up from germline, CDR1 is SEHNR and CDR2 is FQNEAQ (reference sequence). CDR3 length: 14 amino acids. V lost 2 bases to trimming and J lost 1 base, with 8 bases between them. The CDR3 loop is CASSLRQENTEAFF. CDR3 sequence (DNA): TGTGCCAGCAGCTTACGCCAGGAGAACACTGAAGCTTTCTTT.

This clonotype occurred many times. The genes are TRBV2 and TRBJ2-7, with TRBD2 matching 10 bases. V was clipped by 7 bases and J by 3 bases; unmatched bases: 3. The CDR3 runs 13 residues. Germline loops: CDR1 SNHLY, CDR2 FYNNEI. The CDR3 loop reads CASTLAGDYEQYV. The CDR3 bases are TGTGCCAGCACCCTAGCGGGGGACTACGAGCAGTACGTC.

The CDR3 DNA sequence: TGTGCCAGCAGTTTGGGACAGCCAGACAACACCGGGGAGCTGTTTTTT. This encodes CASSLGQPDNTGELFF. The V and J genes are TRBV6-5 and TRBJ2-2, with TRBD1 identical over 7 bases. There are 16 residues in the CDR3. Germline V gives CDR1 MNHEY, CDR2 SVGAGI. J gave up 2 bases and V 4 bases, and 7 bases lay outside the gene matches.

This clonotype was seen only a few times. CDR3 DNA sequence: TGTGCCAGCAGGACGGCGGTCAATAAGATGGACTATGGCTACACCTTC. This translates into CASRTAVNKMDYGYTF. The chain combines TRBV6-1 with TRBJ1-2, with D uncertain. Germline assignment: CDR1 MNHNS and CDR2 SASEGT. The CDR3 spans 16 residues. Trimming pared 6 bases from V and 3 bases from J, leaving 20 bases between.

The sample holds many counts of this clonotype. J is TRBJ1-1 and V is TRBV15, with D possibly being TRBD1 (5 bases). The CDR3 spans 15 residues. The V end lost 0 bases, the J end lost 3 bases, and 11 bases lay between the germline ends. CDR1 is LNHNV, CDR2 YYDKDF, per germline (reference sequence). Here the CDR3 reads CATSRDPGGDTEAFF. CDR3 bases: TGTGCCACCAGCAGAGATCCCGGGGGGGACACTGAAGCTTTCTTT.

Only a few counts were recorded for this clonotype. This chain connects TRBV2 to TRBJ2-7; D gene ambiguous. V was trimmed by 5 bases and J by 6 bases, leaving 14 bases between them. Germline assignment: CDR1 SNHLY and CDR2 FYNNEI. This CDR3 has 13 amino acids. CDR3 nucleotides: TGTGCCAGCAGTCAAGGCCAAGGGTCCGAGCAGTACTTC. It specifies CASSQGQGSEQYF.

This clonotype was detected many times. This chain links TRBV5-5 with TRBJ1-2; 8 bases align to TRBD1. The CDR3 consists of 17 residues. Trimming removed 0 bases from V and 1 base from J; junction bases left unmatched: 8. CDR1 and CDR2 (germline): SGHKS, YYEKEE (reference sequence). CDR3 in amino acids: CASSLVPGQGDNYGYTF. The CDR3 DNA is TGTGCCAGCAGCTTGGTTCCCGGACAGGGAGATAACTATGGCTACACCTTC. Supplemented by reference TRBV5-5 and TRBJ1-2, the full variable domain reads DAGVTQSPTHLIKTRGQQVTLRCSPISGHKSVSWYQQVLGQGPQFIFQYYEKEERGRGNFPDRFSARQFPNYSSELNVNALLLGDSALYLCASSLVPGQGDNYGYTFGSGTRLTVV.

This clonotype was counted only a few times. CDR3 in amino acids: CASSVIQTNTGELFF. As DNA, the CDR3 is TGTGCCAGCAGCGTTATCCAGACGAACACCGGGGAGCTGTTTTTT. The chain is built from TRBV9 and TRBJ2-2; D not resolved. This CDR3 region has 15 residues. The germline gives CDR1 SGDLS, CDR2 YYNGEE. Trimming took 2 bases from V and 0 from J, leaving 8 bases between them.

This clonotype was observed a few times. The chain has TRBV20-1 and TRBJ2-1; a possible D gene is TRBD2 (8 bases). Trimming shortened V by 3 bases and J by 10 bases, and 16 bases separated the two germline ends. This CDR3 comprises 13 residues. In germline, CDR1 is DFQATT, CDR2 SNEGSKA (reference sequence). The CDR3 loop reads CSASPGGGQEQFF. The CDR3 nucleotides are TGCAGTGCTAGCCCCGGGGGGGGACAGGAGCAGTTCTTC.

The CDR3 sequence: CASSPTALHGQADNEQFF. The CDR3 region has the DNA TGTGCCAGCAGTCCGACAGCCCTCCATGGACAGGCCGACAATGAGCAGTTCTTC. This chain connects TRBV28 to TRBJ2-1; 7 bases align to TRBD1. The CDR3 loop spans 18 amino acids. Germline loops: CDR1 MDHEN, CDR2 SYDVKM. V lost 5 bases and J lost 5; bases outside the gene matches: 18. The full variable domain, its missing parts supplied by reference TRBV28 and TRBJ2-1, is DVKVTQSSRYLVKRTGEKVFLECVQDMDHENMFWYRQDPGLGLRLIYFSYDVKMKEKGDIPEGYSVSREKKERFSLILESASTNQTSMYLCASSPTALHGQADNEQFFGPGTRLTVL.

In its sample, this clonotype was seen many times. This rearrangement joins TRBV4-1 to TRBJ2-3, with 9 bases aligning to TRBD2. The J segment lost 0 bases and the V segment lost 8 bases, leaving 12 bases of the junction unmatched. From germline, CDR1 is MGHRA and CDR2 YSYEKL. CDR3 size: 17 residues. CDR3 sequence reads: CASSPGLAYSSTDTQYF. The CDR3 DNA follows: TGCGCCAGCTCCCCCGGACTAGCGTATTCTAGCACAGATACGCAGTATTTT.

To note about this clonotype: A junction end diverges from the germline sequence, so it may reflect a read error. The chain combines TRBV5-1 with TRBJ2-2; TRBD1 matches at 9 bases. Germline lookup yields CDR1 SGHRS and CDR2 YFSETQ. This CDR3 contains 16 residues. The CDR3 protein is CASSFAGTGNAGELFF. The CDR3 region has the DNA TGCGCCAGCAGCTTTGCCGGGACAGGGAACGCCGGGGAGCTGTTTTTT.

This clonotype was found a few times. The J gene is TRBJ2-1, the V gene TRBV2; 8 bases match TRBD2. Germline-derived CDR1 and CDR2 are SNHLY and FYNNEI. The CDR3 totals 16 residues. The ends lost 8 bases at V and 1 base at J; junction bases unmatched: 10. The CDR3 is CASGRNRGGSYNEQFF. DNA of the CDR3: TGTGCCAGCGGGCGAAACCGGGGGGGGTCCTACAATGAGCAGTTCTTC.

This clonotype was seen a few times. The chain carries TRBV2 and TRBJ2-2; D gene uncertain. This CDR3 contains 15 residues. Trimming stripped 2 bases from V and 2 bases from J, with 9 bases between. The germline V gene has CDR1 SNHLY and CDR2 FYNNEI. The CDR3 nucleotides are TGTGCCAGCAGTGAATTAGTGTTAAACACCGGGGAGCTGTTTTTT. This translates into CASSELVLNTGELFF.

This clonotype showed up just a few times. The chain combines TRBV28 with TRBJ2-3; 11 bases fit TRBD2. CDR3 size: 18 residues. Looked up from germline, CDR1 is MDHEN and CDR2 is SYDVKM. With 5 bases clipped from V and 6 bases from J, the junction kept 16 bases outside the gene matches. Here the CDR3 reads CASSRLGLAASSADTQYF. The CDR3 DNA follows: TGTGCCAGCAGTCGCCTGGGACTAGCGGCGTCGTCGGCCGATACGCAGTATTTT.

This clonotype was observed at least ten times. This chain joins TRBV7-9 and TRBJ2-3; TRBD1 is a possible D gene (6 bases). Germline lookup yields CDR1 SEHNR and CDR2 FQNEAQ (reference sequence). The CDR3 extends over 16 amino acids. Trimming removed 0 bases at V and 5 bases at J, with 15 bases between. The CDR3 DNA sequence: TGTGCCAGCAGCTTAGCGAGGGGGTCAGCAATAGATACGCAGTATTTT. Translating gives CASSLARGSAIDTQYF. Full variable domain (outside the CDR3, taken from reference TRBV7-9 and TRBJ2-3): DTGVSQNPRHKITKRGQNVTFRCDPISEHNRLYWYRQTLGQGPEFLTYFQNEAQLEKSRLLSDRFSAERPKGSFSTLEIQRTEQGDSAMYLCASSLARGSAIDTQYFGPGTRLTVL.

This clonotype was observed many times. V is TRBV5-1 and J is TRBJ1-4; no clear D. Between the trimmed V and J ends, which lost 0 bases and 3 bases, there was a span of 6 bases. The CDR3 contains 14 residues. The germline gives CDR1 SGHRS, CDR2 YFSETQ. The chain's CDR3 is CASSLGGANEKLFF. The CDR3 region has the DNA TGCGCCAGCAGCTTGGGGGGAGCTAATGAAAAACTGTTTTTT. Supplemented by reference TRBV5-1 and TRBJ1-4, the full variable domain reads KAGVTQTPRYLIKTRGQQVTLSCSPISGHRSVSWYQQTPGQGLQFLFEYFSETQRNKGNFPGRFSGRQFSNSRSEMNVSTLELGDSALYLCASSLGGANEKLFFGSGTQLSVL.

This clonotype was seen a handful of times. In nucleotides, the CDR3 is TGTGCCAGCAGTTATGGGGGACTAGAGGTCGGGAATACGCAGTATTTT. Protein sequence: CASSYGGLEVGNTQYF. The rearrangement uses TRBV6-5 and TRBJ2-3, with 8 positions matching TRBD2. The germline V gene encodes CDR1 MNHEY and CDR2 SVGAGI. This CDR3 has 16 amino acids. The J segment lost 7 bases and the V segment lost 3 bases, leaving 12 bases of the junction unmatched.

This chain uses TRBV25-1 with TRBJ2-4; perhaps TRBD1 as D (6 bases). The length of the CDR3 is 13 residues. The V and J ends lost 4 bases and 8 bases respectively, with 12 bases between them. In germline, CDR1 is MGHDK, CDR2 SYGVNS. The CDR3 is CASSAAGVDIQYF. The CDR3 DNA sequence: TGTGCCAGCAGTGCGGCAGGGGTAGACATTCAGTACTTC.

This clonotype was seen repeatedly, ten times or more. This rearrangement joins TRBV3-1 to TRBJ2-1; 7 bases are shared with TRBD1. The germline V gene encodes CDR1 LGHDT and CDR2 YNNKEL (reference sequence). V was clipped by 3 bases and J by 7 bases; unmatched bases: 0. The CDR3 totals 12 residues. The chain's CDR3 is CASSQTGNEQFF. The CDR3 coding sequence is TGTGCCAGCAGCCAGACAGGGAATGAGCAGTTCTTC.

The chain recombines TRBV6-1 with TRBJ2-2; D is uncertain. Trimming shortened V by 10 bases and J by 2 bases, and 14 bases separated the two germline ends. Looked up from germline, CDR1 is MNHNS and CDR2 is SASEGT. The CDR3 spans 14 residues. As DNA, the CDR3 is TGTGCCACAGCCCCCCAGCTTAACACCGGGGAGCTGTTTTTT. It encodes CATAPQLNTGELFF.

This clonotype was picked up a small number of times. This chain connects TRBV25-1 to TRBJ2-4; D is tentatively TRBD1 or TRBD2 (6 bases each). V gave up 3 bases and J gave up 0 bases, with 12 bases separating them. The CDR3 is 16 residues long. In germline, CDR1 is MGHDK, CDR2 SYGVNS. CDR3 in amino acids: CASSDLGGSAKNIQYF. Written as DNA, the CDR3 is TGTGCCAGCAGTGACTTAGGGGGGTCAGCCAAAAACATTCAGTACTTC.

This clonotype appeared many times. The CDR3 protein is CATSSKGRDTEAFF. CDR3 sequence (DNA): TGTGCCACCAGCAGTAAGGGAAGGGACACTGAAGCTTTCTTT. The chain is built from TRBV15 and TRBJ1-1; D is unclear. V was trimmed by 3 bases and J by 3 bases, leaving 11 bases between them. Germline values: CDR1 LNHNV, CDR2 YYDKDF (reference sequence). The CDR3 runs to 14 residues. The full variable domain, its missing parts supplied by reference TRBV15 and TRBJ1-1, is DAMVIQNPRYQVTQFGKPVTLSCSQTLNHNVMYWYQQKSSQAPKLLFHYYDKDFNNEADTPDNFQSRRPNTSFCFLDIRSPGLGDTAMYLCATSSKGRDTEAFFGQGTRLTVV.

The sample holds a few counts of this clonotype. The chain carries TRBV6-1 and TRBJ1-5; D gene unclear. The CDR3 consists of 14 residues. V was cut by 3 bases and J by 7 bases, with 13 bases left in between. Germline-derived CDR1 and CDR2 are MNHNS and SASEGT. CDR3: CASSDQPVEQPQHF. The DNA for the CDR3 is TGTGCCAGCAGTGACCAGCCGGTGGAGCAGCCCCAGCATTTT.

This clonotype was recorded at least ten times. This chain connects TRBV10-3 to TRBJ1-1; possible D gene TRBD1, 5 bases. This CDR3 contains 16 residues. CDR1 ENHRY and CDR2 SYGVKD come from the germline V gene. Trimming removed 7 bases at V and 0 bases at J, with 18 bases between. The CDR3 DNA is TGTGCCATCACCCCGGCAGGGATGCCCATGAACACTGAAGCTTTCTTT. Translated, it gives CAITPAGMPMNTEAFF.

This clonotype was found once. The chain is built from TRBV6-1 and TRBJ2-7; 8 nucleotides agree with TRBD2. V dropped 0 bases and J dropped 6; count of bases not matched to a gene: 10. The CDR3 has 16 residues. Germline CDR1 and CDR2: MNHNS and SASEGT. CDR3 DNA sequence: TGTGCCAGCAGTGAAGCGCTAAGCGGGAGATTCTCCGAGCAGTACTTC. Encoded protein: CASSEALSGRFSEQYF.